Listed below are T cell receptor beta chains from one sample, sequenced in a study of blood T cell repertoires in COVID-19. TCRdb's copy holds only in-frame clones and misses some; the assay was immunoSEQ multiplex PCR. The repertoire consists of 260,000 or so clones, with 88% occurring once and the leading ten covering 9.4%. The sequencing sample was made of peripheral blood. Receptor source: a man between 18 and 29 years old with active or convalescent COVID-19. Both conserved end residues are trimmed from each CDR3.

TRBJ1-6,TRBV7-9,ASSLETGPSHNSPLH
TRBJ2-2,TRBV5-1,ASSPLQGLNTGELF
TRBJ2-3,TRBV20-1,SASSAGGFTDTQY
TRBJ2-1,TRBV6-5,ASSSQGHEQF
TRBJ1-1,TRBV6-6,ASSYGGAPEAF
TRBJ1-1,TRBV5-5,ASSTQTGVNTEAF
TRBJ1-1,TRBV27,ASSQTTGQGLNTEAF
TRBJ2-1,TRBV19,ASTLAGDNEQF
TRBJ2-1,TRBV6-5,ASPGTDNEQF
TRBJ2-1,TRBV7-3,ASSAGPDRDGEQF
TRBJ2-3,TRBV7-6,ASSFSGQTDTQY